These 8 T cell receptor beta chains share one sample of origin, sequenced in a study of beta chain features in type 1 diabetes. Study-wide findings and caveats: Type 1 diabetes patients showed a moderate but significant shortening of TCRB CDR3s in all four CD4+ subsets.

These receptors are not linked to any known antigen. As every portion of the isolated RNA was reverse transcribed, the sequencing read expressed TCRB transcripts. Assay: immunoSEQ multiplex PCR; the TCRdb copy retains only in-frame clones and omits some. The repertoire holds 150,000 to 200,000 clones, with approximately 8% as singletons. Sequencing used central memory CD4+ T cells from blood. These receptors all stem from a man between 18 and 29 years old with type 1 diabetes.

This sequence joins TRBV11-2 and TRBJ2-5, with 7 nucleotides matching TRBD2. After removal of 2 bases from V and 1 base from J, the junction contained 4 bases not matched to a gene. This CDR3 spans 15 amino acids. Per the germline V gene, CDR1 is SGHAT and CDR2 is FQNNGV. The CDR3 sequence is CASSLSAGPQETQYF. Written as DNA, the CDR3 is TGTGCCAGCAGCTTATCAGCGGGACCCCAAGAGACCCAGTACTTC.

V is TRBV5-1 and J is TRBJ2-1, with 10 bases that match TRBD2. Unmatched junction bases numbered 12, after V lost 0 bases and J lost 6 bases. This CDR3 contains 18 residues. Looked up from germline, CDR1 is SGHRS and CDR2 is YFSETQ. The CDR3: CASSLAWTSGWVSNEQFF. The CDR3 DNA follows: TGCGCCAGCAGCTTGGCCTGGACTAGCGGCTGGGTGTCCAATGAGCAGTTCTTC. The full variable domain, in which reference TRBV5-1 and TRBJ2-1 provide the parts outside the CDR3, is KAGVTQTPRYLIKTRGQQVTLSCSPISGHRSVSWYQQTPGQGLQFLFEYFSETQRNKGNFPGRFSGRQFSNSRSEMNVSTLELGDSALYLCASSLAWTSGWVSNEQFFGPGTRLTVL.

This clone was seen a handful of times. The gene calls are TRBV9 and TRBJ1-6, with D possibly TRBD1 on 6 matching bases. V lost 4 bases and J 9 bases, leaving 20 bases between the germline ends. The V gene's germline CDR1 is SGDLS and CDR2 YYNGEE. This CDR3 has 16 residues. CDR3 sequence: CASSSSGTPLGSPLHF. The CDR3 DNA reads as TGTGCCAGCAGCTCGAGCGGGACACCCCTCGGTTCACCCCTCCACTTT.

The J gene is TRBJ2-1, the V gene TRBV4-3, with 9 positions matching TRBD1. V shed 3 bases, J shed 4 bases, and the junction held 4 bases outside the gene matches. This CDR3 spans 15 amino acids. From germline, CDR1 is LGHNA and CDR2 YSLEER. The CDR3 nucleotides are TGCGCCAGCAGCCAGGGACAGGGTTGGTACAATGAGCAGTTCTTC. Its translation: CASSQGQGWYNEQFF.

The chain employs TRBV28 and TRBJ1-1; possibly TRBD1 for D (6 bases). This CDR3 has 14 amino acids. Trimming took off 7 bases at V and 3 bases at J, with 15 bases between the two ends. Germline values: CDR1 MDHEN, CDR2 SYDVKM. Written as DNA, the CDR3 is TGTGCCAGCATCCCCCCACAGGGCCACACTGAAGCTTTCTTT. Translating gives CASIPPQGHTEAFF.

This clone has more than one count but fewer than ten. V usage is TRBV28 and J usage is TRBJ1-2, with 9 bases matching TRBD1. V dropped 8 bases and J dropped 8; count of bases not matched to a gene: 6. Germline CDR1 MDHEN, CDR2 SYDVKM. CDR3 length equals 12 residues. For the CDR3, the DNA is TGTGCCAGCTGGGACAGGGACCGGGGCTACACCTTC. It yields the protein CASWDRDRGYTF.

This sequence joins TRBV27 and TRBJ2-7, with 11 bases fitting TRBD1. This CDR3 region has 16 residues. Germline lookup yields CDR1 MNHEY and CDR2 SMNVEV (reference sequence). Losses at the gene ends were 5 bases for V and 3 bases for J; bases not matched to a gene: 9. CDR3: CASSPPRTGGIYEQYF. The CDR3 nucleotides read TGTGCCAGCAGTCCGCCCCGGACAGGGGGCATCTACGAGCAGTACTTC.

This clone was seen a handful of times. Here the CDR3 reads CASSLDWEVRSPLHF. The CDR3 DNA reads as TGCGCCAGCAGCTTGGATTGGGAGGTTAGATCACCCCTCCACTTT. V gene TRBV5-1 combines with J gene TRBJ1-6; no clear D gene. The germline V and J ends were trimmed by 0 bases and 10 bases, with 14 bases remaining between them. CDR3 length equals 15 residues. Looked up from germline, CDR1 is SGHRS and CDR2 is YFSETQ.